A single sample is the source of the 31 T cell receptor beta chains below, sequenced in a study of T cells in women clearing cervical HPV infection. Measured with immunoSEQ multiplex PCR; TCRdb has only the in-frame clones, and not every one. The sample holds 35,000 to 45,000 clones. Sequenced sample: blood buffy coat. These receptors were obtained from a woman between 18 and 75 years old with a cervical HPV16 infection that either progressed to CIN3+ or cleared (not recorded which).

Incomplete CDR3 DNA: TGTGCCTGGGGGGGGACTGAA. As protein: CAWGGTE. The whole CDR3 reads CAWGGTEAFF. V and J are TRBV30 and TRBJ1-1; possible D gene TRBD1, 5 bases. The CDR3 end is not reached by the read, which stops 3 residues before it; the germline J gene fills it in. V dropped 5 bases and J dropped 5 bases, with 6 bases sitting between them. The CDR3 spans 10 residues. Germline V lookup: CDR1 GTSNPN, CDR2 SVGIG (reference sequence).

Measured by frequency, this clone is medium-sized. Read sequence stops 3 residues before the CDR3 end, and the germline J gene provides the missing end. This sequence joins TRBV18 and TRBJ2-3; TRBD2 agrees at 12 bases. V lost 3 bases, J lost 1 base, and 2 bases stayed unmatched. Germline lookup yields CDR1 KGHSH and CDR2 LQKENI. The CDR3 extends over 16 amino acids. The CDR3 loop is CASSPTSGSGTDTQYF. The CDR3 bases that were read are TGTGCCAGCTCACCGACTAGCGGGAGTGGCACAGATACG.

A word on this clone: The read ends 3 residues shy of where the CDR3 ends; the end is completed using the germline J gene. This chain joins TRBV6-2 or TRBV6-3 and TRBJ1-1, with D perhaps TRBD1 (5 bases). Per the germline V gene, CDR1 is MNHEY and CDR2 is SVGEGT. The V gene lost 6 bases and the J gene lost 5 bases, with 19 bases spanning the gap. The CDR3 totals 15 residues. The CDR3 DNA, read in part, is TGTGCCAGCAGCCTTCCCGGGACGCGGGGGACTGAA. Translation gives CASSLPGTRGTE. The CDR3, in full, reads CASSLPGTRGTEAFF.

A remark on this clone: The CDR3 is cut off 3 residues early in the read; its end comes from the germline J gene. V and J are TRBV19 and TRBJ1-2; D remains unclear. The CDR3 sequence is 12 residues long. Germline CDR1 reads LNHDA; CDR2 reads SQIVND (reference sequence). CDR3 DNA, as far as it was read: TGTGCCAGTATGGCCCCTCCCCATGAC. Translation: CASMAPPHD. The CDR3 in its entirety is CASMAPPHDYTF.

Concerning this clone itself: The CDR3 goes on 3 residues after the read ends, and that part is filled in from the germline J gene. The rearrangement links TRBV2 to TRBJ1-2; 7 bases match TRBD1. Germline CDR1 and CDR2: SNHLY and FYNNEI. The CDR3 totals 14 residues. J lost 3 bases, V lost 6 bases, and 7 bases had no gene match. The CDR3 loop is CASRSDRNYYGYTF. CDR3 DNA, as far as it was read: TGTGCCAGCAGATCGGACAGGAACTACTATGGC.

Incomplete CDR3 DNA: TGTGCCTGGAGGCCTAGCGGGAGGGCTGGGTCCTACAATGAG. Translating gives CAWRPSGRAGSYNE. The entire CDR3 sequence reads CAWRPSGRAGSYNEQFF. V usage is TRBV30 and J usage is TRBJ2-1; 12 nucleotides line up with TRBD2. With the read ending 3 residues before the CDR3 end, the germline J gene is used to fill in that end. Germline-derived CDR1 and CDR2 are GTSNPN and SVGIG (reference sequence). With V trimmed by 3 bases and J by 1 base, 7 bases remained unmatched. The CDR3 runs 17 residues.

Of note for this clone: The sequence runs out 3 residues before the end of the CDR3; the remainder is reconstructed from the germline J gene. This chain uses TRBV30 with TRBJ1-5; 7 bases match TRBD1. Trimming at V came to 0 bases and at J to 4 bases, leaving 0 bases not matched to a gene. CDR3 size: 13 residues. Germline V CDR1 and CDR2: GTSNPN, SVGIG (reference sequence). The CDR3 sequence: CAWSVQGNQPQHF. CDR3 bases read: TGTGCCTGGAGTGTACAGGGGAATCAGCCC.

With respect to this clone: At one boundary the junction diverges from the germline segment, which might be a read error. The read halts 3 residues ahead of the CDR3 end, with the missing end drawn from the germline J gene. Within the sample, other DNA sequences also encode this same CDR3. The chain employs TRBV6-1 and TRBJ1-6, with D possibly TRBD1 on 5 matching bases. The germline V gene has CDR1 MNHNS and CDR2 SASEGT. CDR3 length: 16 residues. The CDR3 sequence: CASSEDPGARNSPLHF. The sequenced CDR3 bases are TGTGCCAGTAGTGAAGATCCTGGGGCTCGAAATTCACCC.

Of note for this clone: Read data end 3 residues before the CDR3 end; the end is taken from the germline J gene. The rearrangement joins TRBV7-9 to TRBJ1-6; D is perhaps TRBD1 (5 bases). Germline-derived CDR1 and CDR2 are SEHNR and FQNEAQ (reference sequence). CDR3 length equals 15 residues. CDR3: CASSLADKRESALHF. The CDR3 bases that were read are TGTGCCAGCAGCTTAGCGGACAAGAGAGAATCAGCC.

Regarding this clone: The read terminates 3 residues ahead of where the CDR3 ends, so the germline J gene completes it. V and J are TRBV6-1 and TRBJ1-2; a weak D match, TRBD1 (6 bases). The CDR3 sequence is 16 residues long. Germline CDR1 MNHNS, CDR2 SASEGT. CDR3 amino acids: CASSEASRGGSYDYTF. CDR3 DNA, as far as it was read: TGTGCCAGCAGTGAAGCTAGTCGCGGGGGCTCCTACGAC.

A remark on this clone: The read falls 3 residues short of the CDR3 end, and the missing part is taken from the germline J gene. The V gene is TRBV4-1, the J gene TRBJ2-1; D is unclear. The CDR3 totals 18 residues. V lost 0 bases and J 1 base, leaving 16 bases between the germline ends. The V gene's germline CDR1 is MGHRA and CDR2 YSYEKL. CDR3 DNA, as far as it was read: TGCGCCAGCAGCCAAGATATTGCTTTGGCAGGTTCCTACAATGAG. Translation gives CASSQDIALAGSYNE. The whole CDR3 is CASSQDIALAGSYNEQFF.

With respect to this clone: The sequence runs out 3 residues before the end of the CDR3; the remainder is reconstructed from the germline J gene. This sequence joins TRBV30 and TRBJ2-5; 8 bases fit TRBD2. This CDR3 spans 14 amino acids. Germline CDR1 GTSNPN, CDR2 SVGIG (reference sequence). V gave up 0 bases and J gave up 7 bases; unmatched junction bases: 7. The CDR3 loop is CAWSVGSGKGTQYF. Incomplete CDR3 DNA: TGTGCCTGGAGTGTAGGTAGCGGGAAGGGGACC.

For this clone: The read ends 3 residues shy of where the CDR3 ends; the end is completed using the germline J gene. The V call is TRBV5-4, the J call TRBJ2-5; the D is unclear. In germline, CDR1 is SGHNT, CDR2 YYREEE (reference sequence). CDR3 length equals 13 residues. The V end lost 0 bases, the J end lost 3 bases, and 6 bases lay between the germline ends. CDR3 bases read: TGTGCCAGCAGCTTGGATAATGAAGAGACC. Translation gives CASSLDNEET. The entire CDR3 protein reads CASSLDNEETQYF.

About this clone: The CDR3 goes on 3 residues after the read ends, and that part is filled in from the germline J gene. The rearrangement joins TRBV2 to TRBJ1-2, with a tentative D call TRBD1 (5 bases). The CDR3 length is 14 residues. CDR1 and CDR2 (germline): SNHLY, FYNNEI. V dropped 7 bases and J dropped 1 base, with 13 bases sitting between them. CDR3 loop: CASIYPGLNYGYTF. The covered CDR3 bases are TGTGCCAGCATTTACCCGGGACTTAACTATGGC.

With regard to this clone: Read coverage stops 3 residues before the CDR3 terminus; the germline J gene supplies the remainder. J is TRBJ2-1 and V is TRBV30, with 11 bases matching TRBD1. The J segment lost 3 bases and the V segment lost 2 bases, leaving 3 bases of the junction unmatched. The CDR3 runs 15 residues. Germline lookup yields CDR1 GTSNPN and CDR2 SVGIG (reference sequence). This chain's CDR3 is CAWSPGTGGYNEQFF. CDR3 DNA, as far as it was read: TGTGCCTGGAGTCCGGGGACAGGGGGCTACAATGAG.

A note on this clone: The sequence runs out 3 residues before the end of the CDR3; the remainder is reconstructed from the germline J gene. The chain couples TRBV18 to TRBJ1-2; TRBD1 is a possible D gene (6 bases). Germline V gene data show CDR1 as KGHSH and CDR2 as LQKENI. This CDR3 contains 15 residues. Trimming pared 0 bases from V and 4 bases from J, leaving 12 bases between. The part of the CDR3 DNA that was read is TGTGCCAGCTCACCACCTGGGCAGGGGTTCTATGGC. Translated, it gives CASSPPGQGFYG. The whole CDR3 is CASSPPGQGFYGYTF. Supplemented by reference TRBV18 and TRBJ1-2, the full variable domain reads NAGVMQNPRHLVRRRGQEARLRCSPMKGHSHVYWYRQLPEEGLKFMVYLQKENIIDESGMPKERFSAEFPKEGPSILRIQQVVRGDSAAYFCASSPPGQGFYGYTFGSGTRLTVV.

Comments on this clone: The CDR3 extends 3 residues past the end of the read, so its final part is completed from the germline J gene. The rearrangement joins TRBV20-1 to TRBJ2-7, with 9 bases identical to TRBD2. Germline V CDR1 and CDR2: DFQATT, SNEGSKA (reference sequence). V lost 5 bases to trimming and J lost 4 bases; unmatched junction nucleotides: 9. The CDR3 is 14 residues long. Incomplete CDR3 DNA: TGCAGTGCTTACACCGGGACTAGCAAGTACGAG. This sequence encodes CSAYTGTSKYE. The whole CDR3 sequence is CSAYTGTSKYEQYF.

Concerning this clone itself: The read terminates 3 residues before the CDR3 end, so the remaining end is supplied by the germline J gene. V is TRBV19 and J is TRBJ1-2, with D tentatively TRBD1 (5 bases). The CDR3 is made up of 15 amino acids. Looked up from germline, CDR1 is LNHDA and CDR2 is SQIVND (reference sequence). CDR3 bases read: TGTGCCAGTACCGCCTTTAGCGGGGCCAACAATGAC. This codes for CASTAFSGANND. The full CDR3 protein reads CASTAFSGANNDYTF.

Note on this clone: The read terminates 3 residues ahead of where the CDR3 ends, so the germline J gene completes it. The chain couples TRBV18 to TRBJ2-4; tentatively, D is TRBD1 (6 bases). The germline V gene encodes CDR1 KGHSH and CDR2 LQKENI. There are 15 residues in the CDR3. This chain's CDR3 is CASSPGGLQGYGQYF. The DNA read from the CDR3 is TGTGCCAGCTCACCAGGGGGCCTCCAAGGGTATGGT.

A remark on this clone: The DNA ends 3 residues before the CDR3 does, and the rest of the CDR3 is filled in from the germline J gene. The gene calls are TRBV4-1 and TRBJ2-7; 10 bases agree with TRBD1. In germline, CDR1 is MGHRA, CDR2 YSYEKL. J gave up 5 bases and V 5 bases, and 15 bases lay outside the gene matches. This CDR3 contains 17 residues. CDR3 residues: CASSTLQVGTGAHEQYF. The covered CDR3 bases are TGCGCCAGCAGCACGCTTCAAGTCGGGACAGGGGCTCACGAG.

As to this clone: The sequence runs out 3 residues before the end of the CDR3; the remainder is reconstructed from the germline J gene. This chain joins TRBV19 and TRBJ1-1; 9 bases line up with TRBD1. From germline, CDR1 is LNHDA and CDR2 SQIVND (reference sequence). The V segment lost 4 bases and the J segment 3 bases; nucleotides outside the gene matches: 6. The CDR3 covers 15 residues. Here the CDR3 reads CASSRPGQGYTEAFF. The part of the CDR3 DNA that was read is TGTGCCAGTAGTAGACCGGGACAGGGTTACACTGAA.

About this clone itself: Read sequence stops 3 residues before the CDR3 end, and the germline J gene provides the missing end. The chain links TRBV10-1 to TRBJ1-6, with 7 positions matching TRBD1. The CDR3 is made up of 17 amino acids. Trimming cost V 0 bases and J 0 bases; bases outside gene matches: 2. Per germline, CDR1 WNHNN and CDR2 SYGVQD (reference sequence). The chain's CDR3 is CASSESTGSSYNSPLHF. The CDR3 bases that were read are TGCGCCAGCAGTGAGTCGACAGGGAGCTCCTATAATTCACCC.

Turning to this clone: The CDR3 extends 3 residues past the end of the read, so its final part is completed from the germline J gene. This chain uses TRBV20-1 with TRBJ1-4; TRBD1 aligns across 7 bases. Germline V gives CDR1 DFQATT, CDR2 SNEGSKA (reference sequence). J lost 7 bases, V lost 0 bases, and 5 bases had no gene match. The CDR3 loop spans 14 amino acids. The covered CDR3 bases are TGCAGTGCTAGAGATGTAGGGGGCGCTGAAAAA. This translates into CSARDVGGAEK. The entire CDR3 reads CSARDVGGAEKLFF.

A word on this clone: The CDR3 end lies 3 residues beyond the end of the read and is filled in from the germline J gene. The V call is TRBV7-2, the J call TRBJ1-5; unclear D gene. V was clipped by 3 bases and J by 6 bases, with 6 bases between them. The germline V gene has CDR1 SGHTA and CDR2 FQGNSA. This CDR3 has 12 residues. CDR3 DNA (partial): TGTGCCAGCAGCTTTTCGGGTCAGCCC. It specifies CASSFSGQP. The full CDR3 is CASSFSGQPQHF.

With respect to this clone: Coverage ceases 3 residues before the CDR3 finishes, and the germline J gene fills in the end. The chain employs TRBV30 and TRBJ2-3, with D maybe TRBD1 (6 bases). Germline loops: CDR1 GTSNPN, CDR2 SVGIG (reference sequence). The CDR3 sequence is 13 residues long. The CDR3 sequence is CAWTRGSNQPQYF. The sequenced part of the CDR3 DNA is TGTGCCTGGACCAGGGGTAGCAATCAGCCG.

To note about this clone: The read terminates 3 residues before the CDR3 end, so the remaining end is supplied by the germline J gene. This chain links TRBV5-1 with TRBJ2-1; 8 nucleotides line up with TRBD1. The CDR3 contains 14 residues. Germline V gives CDR1 SGHRS, CDR2 YFSETQ. Trimming removed 4 bases from V and 5 bases from J; junction bases left unmatched: 5. The part of the CDR3 DNA that was read is TGCGCCAGCAGCCTCCCGACAGGGGACAATGAG. Protein sequence: CASSLPTGDNE. In full, the CDR3 reads CASSLPTGDNEQFF. The whole variable domain, remainder taken from reference TRBV5-1 and TRBJ2-1, is KAGVTQTPRYLIKTRGQQVTLSCSPISGHRSVSWYQQTPGQGLQFLFEYFSETQRNKGNFPGRFSGRQFSNSRSEMNVSTLELGDSALYLCASSLPTGDNEQFFGPGTRLTVL.

As regards this clone: The read terminates 3 residues before the CDR3 end, so the remaining end is supplied by the germline J gene. V gene TRBV7-9 combines with J gene TRBJ2-1; the D is unclear. The CDR3 runs 14 residues. Germline CDR1 and CDR2: SEHNR and FQNEAQ (reference sequence). Trimming cost V 3 bases and J 6 bases, with 12 bases left between them. The CDR3 loop reads CASSFDTVGNEQFF. CDR3 DNA, as far as it was read: TGTGCCAGCAGCTTCGACACAGTGGGCAATGAG.

Notes on this clone: The read finishes 3 residues shy of the CDR3 end, and the germline J gene is used to complete it. The chain carries TRBV6-2 or TRBV6-3 and TRBJ2-3; D might be TRBD2 (6 bases). Trimming pared 5 bases from V and 5 bases from J, leaving 17 bases between. There are 15 residues in the CDR3. Germline lookup yields CDR1 MNHEY and CDR2 SVGEGT. CDR3 DNA (partial): TGTGCCAGCAGTATTAGCGGCTTAAGGGGAGATACG. It yields the protein CASSISGLRGDT. The entire CDR3 is CASSISGLRGDTQYF.

Turning to this clone: The observed sequence ends 3 residues before the CDR3 terminus, with the missing tail filled in from the germline J gene. J is TRBJ2-1 and V is TRBV20-1; 13 bases match TRBD2. The CDR3 spans 19 residues. Trimming removed 6 bases from V and 1 base from J; junction bases left unmatched: 15. Germline CDR1 is DFQATT and CDR2 is SNEGSKA (reference sequence). Incomplete CDR3 DNA: TGCAGTGCGGGAGGTAAAGGGGGGACTAGCGGGACATCCTACAATGAG. Encoded protein: CSAGGKGGTSGTSYNE. The whole CDR3 protein reads CSAGGKGGTSGTSYNEQFF.

On this clone: The CDR3 end is not reached by the read, which stops 3 residues before it; the germline J gene fills it in. The J gene is TRBJ2-2, the V gene TRBV5-4, with D tentatively TRBD1 (6 bases). Trimming removed 4 bases at V and 2 bases at J, with 15 bases between. Germline V CDR1 and CDR2: SGHNT, YYREEE (reference sequence). The CDR3 has 16 amino acids. Partial CDR3 DNA: TGTGCCAGCAGCGGACCCGGGACATCCAACACCGGGGAG. Translated: CASSGPGTSNTGE. The CDR3 in full is CASSGPGTSNTGELFF.

The DNA read from the CDR3 is TGTGCCAGCAGCTTTAAAGGAGGGGACAGGGGACACAATGAC. Protein sequence: CASSFKGGDRGHND. The whole CDR3 is CASSFKGGDRGHNDYTF. The chain couples TRBV7-3 to TRBJ1-2; 10 nucleotides line up with TRBD1. With the read ending 3 residues before the CDR3 end, the germline J gene is used to fill in that end. The CDR3 consists of 17 residues. Germline CDR1 and CDR2: SGHTA and FQGTGA.